This T cell receptor (beta chain) was sequenced in a study of blood T cell repertoires in COVID-19. On the study more broadly: T cells, B-cell-depleted T cells, or PBMCs supplied cDNA or gDNA.

Germline loops: CDR1 SGDLS, CDR2 YYNGEE. V dropped 3 bases and J dropped 10 bases, with 17 bases sitting between them. CDR3 length equals 14 residues. Produced via immunoSEQ multiplex PCR; TCRdb's table is partial and in-frame only. The sample contains some 190,000 clones, under 90% of which appear only once. Sequencing was done on a sample of peripheral blood. The V and J genes are TRBV9 and TRBJ2-1, with a weak D call TRBD2 (6 bases). The TCR was taken from a woman older than 75 with COVID-19, enrolled during active disease. In DNA, the CDR3 is TGTGCCAGCAGCGGGGCTAGCGAGGCCCCCGAGCAGTTCTTC. This sequence encodes CASSGASEAPEQFF.